This T cell receptor (beta chain) was captured in a study of T-cell memory formation after mild COVID-19. Study-wide context: For the most part, TCR clusters were specific to one donor.

Remarks on this clonotype: Its antigen remains unknown.

Germline V gives CDR1 SGDLS, CDR2 YYNGEE. V lost 3 bases to trimming and J lost 5 bases, with 15 bases between them. This CDR3 spans 15 amino acids. TCRdb called the 5' RACE reads again in MiXCR, with one record for every CDR3 protein. The sample yields about 310,000 distinct CDR3 sequences, approximately 19% seen once. Regarding the study as a whole: Contracting clones from day 15 to 85 had balanced CD4/CD8; later expanders favoured CD4+.

The sequence derives from a man younger than 35 who had mild COVID-19 (a few samples of this study predate the infection). Cell type and time point are not known. This chain links TRBV9 with TRBJ2-1; D is uncertain. The specimen sequenced was PBMCs or a T cell subset sorted from them (not recorded which). The DNA of the CDR3 is TGTGCCAGCAGCGCCGACCCCCTTAGCAACAATGAGCAGTTCTTC. It yields the protein CASSADPLSNNEQFF.